This paragraph reports one T cell receptor (beta chain). In building TCR beta libraries, iRepertoire HTBI primers were used together with Arm-PCR of CDR3 regions. TCRdb reprocessed the multiplex PCR reads via MiXCR and lists one record per CDR3 protein. The table shows approximately 480,000 distinct CDR3 sequences, with around 15% occurring only once. The record originates from a study of regulatory T cells in long-lasting Graves disease. About the research overall: New Graves' disease cases had less than 3 months of antithyroid drugs.

Trimming cost V 3 bases and J 8 bases; bases outside gene matches: 24. The CDR3 consists of 19 residues. Germline-derived CDR1 and CDR2 are SGHAT and FQNNGV. Time point specified: newly diagnosed GD, antithyroid drugs for less than 3 months. PBMCs were the source of the RNA used for TCR sequencing. These records were also assigned to another study, of T cells in Graves' hyperthyroidism and ophthalmopathy.

The TCR originated in a middle-aged man with Graves disease. Material: peripheral blood mononuclear cells (PBMCs), obtained at new diagnosis, from a patient treated with antithyroid drugs. The genes are TRBV11-2 and TRBJ2-7, with 8 nucleotides matching TRBD1. CDR3 residues: CASSLNRDRLSTNNAKQYF. The CDR3 DNA is TGTGCCAGCAGCTTGAACAGGGACAGGTTGTCGACGAACAACGCAAAGCAGTACTTC.